This TCR beta chain appears in the sequencing data of a study of blood T cells in healthy people across ages. Study-wide findings and caveats: PBMC samples, being unsorted, prevented any conclusive comparison of naive and antigen-experienced cells. Greater diversity and more naive CD4+ cells were seen in long-lived donors than in aged donors.

Through a sample-barcoded 5' primer and a J-beta primer mix, a second PCR was run for roughly 6 to 11 cycles. The template-switch adaptor was a 5' adaptor with 12 random nucleotides. It tagged each cDNA molecule. One entry per CDR3 protein results from TCRdb running MiXCR on the 5' RACE reads. The table shows some 1,800,000 distinct CDR3 sequences, with 39% occurring only once. Turning to this clonotype: Its antigen remains unknown. The junction differs from germline at one of its ends, possibly a read error.

The authors drew about 10 milliliters of peripheral blood from each donor. CDR1 is LGHNA and CDR2 is YNFKEQ in the germline V gene. CDR3 size: 15 residues. The chain carries TRBV4-2 and TRBJ2-5, with D tentatively TRBD2 (5 bases). The clonotype was recovered from a human donor in good health. Sequencing was done on a sample of blood. The CDR3 DNA follows: TGTGCCGGCAGCCAAGATGGAGGTGAACAAGAGACCCAGTACTTC. Amino acid sequence: CAGSQDGGEQETQYF.